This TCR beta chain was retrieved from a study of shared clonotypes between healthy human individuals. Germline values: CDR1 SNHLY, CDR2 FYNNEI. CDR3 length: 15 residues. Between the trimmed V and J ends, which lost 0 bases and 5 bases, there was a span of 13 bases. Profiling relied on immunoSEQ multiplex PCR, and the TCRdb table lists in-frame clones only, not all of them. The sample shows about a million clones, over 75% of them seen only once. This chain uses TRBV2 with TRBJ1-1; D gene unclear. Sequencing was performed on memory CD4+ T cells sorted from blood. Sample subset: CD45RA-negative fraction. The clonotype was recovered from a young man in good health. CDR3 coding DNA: TGTGCCAGCAGTGAAGCTAGTCCGGTTGGGACTGAAGCTTTCTTT. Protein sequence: CASSEASPVGTEAFF. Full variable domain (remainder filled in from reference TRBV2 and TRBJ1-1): EPEVTQTPSHQVTQMGQEVILRCVPISNHLYFYWYRQILGQKVEFLVSFYNNEISEKSEIFDDQFSVERPDGSNFTLKIRSTKLEDSAMYFCASSEASPVGTEAFFGQGTRLTVV.